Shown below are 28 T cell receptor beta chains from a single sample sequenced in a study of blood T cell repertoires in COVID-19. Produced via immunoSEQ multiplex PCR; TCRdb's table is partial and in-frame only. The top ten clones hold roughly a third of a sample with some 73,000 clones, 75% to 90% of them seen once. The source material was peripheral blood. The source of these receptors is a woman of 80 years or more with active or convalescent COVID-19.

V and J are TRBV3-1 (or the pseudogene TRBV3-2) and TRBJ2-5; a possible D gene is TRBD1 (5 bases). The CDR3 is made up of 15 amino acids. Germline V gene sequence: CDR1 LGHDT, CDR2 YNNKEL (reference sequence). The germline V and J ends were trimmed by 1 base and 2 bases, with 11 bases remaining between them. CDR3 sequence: CASSQGRGAQETQYF. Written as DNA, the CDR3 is TGTGCCAGCAGCCAAGGTAGGGGCGCACAAGAGACCCAGTACTTC.

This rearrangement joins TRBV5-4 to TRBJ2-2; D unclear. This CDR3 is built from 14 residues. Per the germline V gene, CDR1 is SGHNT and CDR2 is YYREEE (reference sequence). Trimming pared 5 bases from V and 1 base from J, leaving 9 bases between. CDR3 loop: CASSSPLNTGELFF. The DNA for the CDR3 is TGTGCCAGCAGTTCACCACTGAACACCGGGGAGCTGTTTTTT.

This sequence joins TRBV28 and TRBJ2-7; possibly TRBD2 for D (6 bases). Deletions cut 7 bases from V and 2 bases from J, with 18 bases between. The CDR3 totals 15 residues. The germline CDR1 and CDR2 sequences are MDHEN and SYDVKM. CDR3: CASTRDSQPTYEQYF. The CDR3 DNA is TGTGCCAGCACTCGGGACTCCCAACCCACCTACGAGCAGTACTTC.

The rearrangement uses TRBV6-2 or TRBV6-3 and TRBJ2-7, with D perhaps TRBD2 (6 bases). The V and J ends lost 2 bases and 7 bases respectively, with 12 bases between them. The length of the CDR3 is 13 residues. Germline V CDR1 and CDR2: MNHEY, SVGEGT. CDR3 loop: CASSYGRELEQYF. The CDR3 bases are TGTGCCAGCAGTTACGGGCGGGAACTGGAGCAGTACTTC.

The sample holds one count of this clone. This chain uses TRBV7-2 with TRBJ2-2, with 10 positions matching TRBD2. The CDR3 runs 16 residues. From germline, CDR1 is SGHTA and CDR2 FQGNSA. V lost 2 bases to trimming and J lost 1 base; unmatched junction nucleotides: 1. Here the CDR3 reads CASSLQRGGNTGELFF. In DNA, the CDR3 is TGTGCCAGCAGCTTACAGCGGGGGGGGAACACCGGGGAGCTGTTTTTT. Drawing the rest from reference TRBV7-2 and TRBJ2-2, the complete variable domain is GAGVSQSPSNKVTEKGKDVELRCDPISGHTALYWYRQSLGQGLEFLIYFQGNSAPDKSGLPSDRFSAERTGGSVSTLTIQRTQQEDSAVYLCASSLQRGGNTGELFFGEGSRLTVL.

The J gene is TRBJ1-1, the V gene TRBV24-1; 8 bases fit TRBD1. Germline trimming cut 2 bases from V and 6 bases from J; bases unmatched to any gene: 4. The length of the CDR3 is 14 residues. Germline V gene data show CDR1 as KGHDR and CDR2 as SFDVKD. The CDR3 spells CATSDSRQGSEAFF. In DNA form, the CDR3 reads TGTGCCACCAGTGATTCTAGACAGGGGTCTGAAGCTTTCTTT.

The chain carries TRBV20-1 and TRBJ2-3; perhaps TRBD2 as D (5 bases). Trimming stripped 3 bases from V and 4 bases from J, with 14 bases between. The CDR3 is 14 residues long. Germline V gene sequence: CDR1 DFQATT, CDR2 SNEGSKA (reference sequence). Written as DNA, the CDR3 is TGCAGTGCTAGTCCTAGTCGGGGAGCAGATACGCAGTATTTT. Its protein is CSASPSRGADTQYF.

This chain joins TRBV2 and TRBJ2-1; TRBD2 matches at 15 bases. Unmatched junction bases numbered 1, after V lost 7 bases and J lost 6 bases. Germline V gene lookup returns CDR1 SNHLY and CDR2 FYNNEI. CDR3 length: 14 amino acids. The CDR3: CASMGLAGGNEQFF. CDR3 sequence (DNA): TGTGCCAGCATGGGACTAGCGGGGGGCAATGAGCAGTTCTTC.

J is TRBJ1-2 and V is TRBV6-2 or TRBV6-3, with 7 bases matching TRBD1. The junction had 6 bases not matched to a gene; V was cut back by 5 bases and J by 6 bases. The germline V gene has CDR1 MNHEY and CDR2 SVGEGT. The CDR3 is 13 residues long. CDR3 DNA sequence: TGTGCCAGCAGTACAAATGACAGGGATGGCTACACCTTC. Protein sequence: CASSTNDRDGYTF.

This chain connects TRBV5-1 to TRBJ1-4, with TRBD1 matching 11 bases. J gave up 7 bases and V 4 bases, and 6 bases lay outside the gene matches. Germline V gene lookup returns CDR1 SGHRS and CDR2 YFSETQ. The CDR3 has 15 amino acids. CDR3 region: CASSTRTGGFEKLFF. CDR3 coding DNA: TGCGCCAGCAGCACTCGGACAGGGGGCTTTGAAAAACTGTTTTTT.

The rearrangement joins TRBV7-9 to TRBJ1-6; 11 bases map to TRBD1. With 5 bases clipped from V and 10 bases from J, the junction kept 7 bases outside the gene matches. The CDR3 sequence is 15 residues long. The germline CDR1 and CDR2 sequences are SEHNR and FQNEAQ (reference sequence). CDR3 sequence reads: CASSPEGTGGSPLHF. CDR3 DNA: TGTGCCAGCAGCCCCGAGGGGACAGGGGGATCACCCCTCCACTTT.

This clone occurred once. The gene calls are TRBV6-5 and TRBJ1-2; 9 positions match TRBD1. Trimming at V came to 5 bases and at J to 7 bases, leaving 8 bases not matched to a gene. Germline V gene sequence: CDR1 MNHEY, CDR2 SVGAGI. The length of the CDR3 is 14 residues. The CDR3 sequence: CASSPTGGRSGYTF. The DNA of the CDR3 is TGTGCCAGCAGTCCCACAGGGGGCCGGAGTGGCTACACCTTC.

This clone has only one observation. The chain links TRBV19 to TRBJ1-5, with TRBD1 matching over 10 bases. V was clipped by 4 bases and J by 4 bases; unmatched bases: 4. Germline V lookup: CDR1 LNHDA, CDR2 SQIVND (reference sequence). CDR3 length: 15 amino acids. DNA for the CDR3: TGTGCCAGTAGTAGGGACAGGGGAGGGAATCAGCCCCAGCATTTT. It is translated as CASSRDRGGNQPQHF.

The chain's CDR3 is CASSLGVKFNTEAFF. CDR3 nucleotides: TGTGCCAGCAGCTTAGGAGTGAAGTTCAACACTGAAGCTTTCTTT. The chain couples TRBV7-2 to TRBJ1-1; D not certain. Trimming cost V 1 base and J 2 bases, with 11 bases left between them. The CDR3 extends over 15 amino acids. Germline assignment: CDR1 SGHTA and CDR2 FQGNSA.

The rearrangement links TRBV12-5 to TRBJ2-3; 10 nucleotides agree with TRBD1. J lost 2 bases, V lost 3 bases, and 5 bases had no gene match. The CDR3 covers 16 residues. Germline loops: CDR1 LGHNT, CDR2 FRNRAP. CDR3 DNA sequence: TGTGCTAGTGGTTTAGCCGGGACAGGGGCCACAGATACGCAGTATTTT. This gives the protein CASGLAGTGATDTQYF.

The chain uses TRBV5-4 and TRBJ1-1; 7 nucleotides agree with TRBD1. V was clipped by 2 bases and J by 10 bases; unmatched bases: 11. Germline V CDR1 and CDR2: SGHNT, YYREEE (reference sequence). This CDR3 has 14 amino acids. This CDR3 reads CASSFGDSRSGAFF. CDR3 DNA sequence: TGTGCCAGCAGCTTTGGGGACAGCCGCTCGGGAGCTTTCTTT.

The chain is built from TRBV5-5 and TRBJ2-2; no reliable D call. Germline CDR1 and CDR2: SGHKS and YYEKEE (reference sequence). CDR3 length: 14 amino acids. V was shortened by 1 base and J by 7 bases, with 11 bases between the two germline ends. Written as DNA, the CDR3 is TGTGCCAGCAGCTTGATCTTGCTGAGCGGGGAGCTGTTTTTT. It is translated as CASSLILLSGELFF.

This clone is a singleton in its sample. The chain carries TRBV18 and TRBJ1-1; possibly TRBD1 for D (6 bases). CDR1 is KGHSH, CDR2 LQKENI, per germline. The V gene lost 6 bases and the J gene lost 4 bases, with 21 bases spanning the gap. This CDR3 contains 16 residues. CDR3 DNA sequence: TGTGCCAGCTCTCCTACGCGGGGGGGCGGGAGCACTGAAGCTTTCTTT. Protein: CASSPTRGGGSTEAFF.

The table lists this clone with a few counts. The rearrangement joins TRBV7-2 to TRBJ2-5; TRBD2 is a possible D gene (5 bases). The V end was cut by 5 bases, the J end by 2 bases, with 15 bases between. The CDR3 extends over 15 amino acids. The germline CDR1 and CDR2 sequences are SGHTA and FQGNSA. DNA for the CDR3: TGTGCCAGCAGCCCACTAGGACTGTCACAAGAGACCCAGTACTTC. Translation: CASSPLGLSQETQYF.

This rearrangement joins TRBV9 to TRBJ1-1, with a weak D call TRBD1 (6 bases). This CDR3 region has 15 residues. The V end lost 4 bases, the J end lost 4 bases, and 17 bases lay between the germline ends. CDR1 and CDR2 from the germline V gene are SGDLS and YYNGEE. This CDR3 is CASSPRQVGATEAFF. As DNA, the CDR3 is TGTGCCAGCAGCCCGCGACAGGTGGGGGCCACTGAAGCTTTCTTT.

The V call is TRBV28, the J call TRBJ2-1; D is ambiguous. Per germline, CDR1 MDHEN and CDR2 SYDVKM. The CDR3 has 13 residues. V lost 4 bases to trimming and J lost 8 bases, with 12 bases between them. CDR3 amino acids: CASSYRPGDEQFF. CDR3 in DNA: TGTGCCAGCAGTTATCGTCCGGGTGATGAGCAGTTCTTC.

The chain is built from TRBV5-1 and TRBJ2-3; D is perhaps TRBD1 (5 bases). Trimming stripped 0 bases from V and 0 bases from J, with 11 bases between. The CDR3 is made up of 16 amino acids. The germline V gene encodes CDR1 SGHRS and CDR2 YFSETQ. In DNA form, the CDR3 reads TGCGCCAGCAGCTTGGAAGGGGCCCTTAGCACAGATACGCAGTATTTT. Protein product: CASSLEGALSTDTQYF.

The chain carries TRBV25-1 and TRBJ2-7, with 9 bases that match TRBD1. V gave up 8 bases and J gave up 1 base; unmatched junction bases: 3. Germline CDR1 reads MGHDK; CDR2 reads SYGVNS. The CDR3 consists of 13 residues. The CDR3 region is CASSGQGSYEQYF. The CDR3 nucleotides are TGTGCCAGCTCAGGACAGGGGTCCTACGAGCAGTACTTC.

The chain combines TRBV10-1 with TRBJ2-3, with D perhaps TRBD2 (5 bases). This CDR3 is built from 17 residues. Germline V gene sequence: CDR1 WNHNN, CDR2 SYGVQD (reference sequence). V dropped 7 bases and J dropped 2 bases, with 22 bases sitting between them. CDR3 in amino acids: CASTGRLLHPNTDTQYF. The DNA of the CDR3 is TGCGCCAGCACCGGAAGACTACTACACCCTAACACAGATACGCAGTATTTT.

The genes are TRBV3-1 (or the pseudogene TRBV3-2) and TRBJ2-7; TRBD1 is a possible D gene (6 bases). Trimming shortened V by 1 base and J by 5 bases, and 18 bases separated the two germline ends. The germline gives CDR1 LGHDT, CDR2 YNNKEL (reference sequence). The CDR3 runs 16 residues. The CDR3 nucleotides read TGTGCCAGCAGCCAAGGGCGAGGGCAGGGGTCCCACGAGCAGTACTTC. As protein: CASSQGRGQGSHEQYF.

The CDR3 DNA reads as TGTGCCAGTAGTATAGACCGGGACAGAGGGAGCATTCAGTACTTC. Translation gives CASSIDRDRGSIQYF. The chain carries TRBV19 and TRBJ2-4; TRBD1 matches at 7 bases. Germline lookup yields CDR1 LNHDA and CDR2 SQIVND (reference sequence). The ends lost 0 bases at V and 9 bases at J; junction bases unmatched: 8. This CDR3 contains 15 residues.

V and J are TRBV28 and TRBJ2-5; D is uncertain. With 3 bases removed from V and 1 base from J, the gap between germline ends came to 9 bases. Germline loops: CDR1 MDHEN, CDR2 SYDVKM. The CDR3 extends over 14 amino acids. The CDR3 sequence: CASSFQVSQETQYF. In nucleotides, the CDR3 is TGTGCCAGCAGTTTTCAGGTCTCCCAAGAGACCCAGTACTTC. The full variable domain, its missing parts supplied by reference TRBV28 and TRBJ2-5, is DVKVTQSSRYLVKRTGEKVFLECVQDMDHENMFWYRQDPGLGLRLIYFSYDVKMKEKGDIPEGYSVSREKKERFSLILESASTNQTSMYLCASSFQVSQETQYFGPGTRLLVL.

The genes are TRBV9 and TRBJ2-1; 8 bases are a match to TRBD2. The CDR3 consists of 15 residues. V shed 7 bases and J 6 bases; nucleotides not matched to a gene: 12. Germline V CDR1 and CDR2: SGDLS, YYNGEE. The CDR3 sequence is CASSRGGPPGNEQFF. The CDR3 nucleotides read TGTGCCAGCTCCCGGGGGGGCCCTCCAGGCAATGAGCAGTTCTTC. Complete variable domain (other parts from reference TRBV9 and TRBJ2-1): DSGVTQTPKHLITATGQRVTLRCSPRSGDLSVYWYQQSLDQGLQFLIQYYNGEERAKGNILERFSAQQFPDLHSELNLSSLELGDSALYFCASSRGGPPGNEQFFGPGTRLTVL.